Shown below are 12 T cell receptor beta chains from a single sample sequenced in a study of blood T cell repertoires in COVID-19. Profiled with immunoSEQ multiplex PCR; TCRdb holds only in-frame clones, not every one. The profile shows a few hundred thousand clones, 70% to 90% of them singletons. Sequencing used PBMCs or T cells enriched from blood (not recorded which). These receptors were taken from a woman aged 25-40 years who had recovered from COVID-19.

As concerns this clone: Other DNA sequences in this sample translate to the same CDR3. This chain connects TRBV6-5 to TRBJ1-5; D uncertain. The ends were cut back, 0 bases at V and 6 bases at J, with 9 bases in the middle. Germline values: CDR1 MNHEY, CDR2 SVGAGI. The CDR3 has 14 amino acids. The CDR3 reads CASSYSTRGQPQHF. For the CDR3, the DNA is TGTGCCAGCAGTTACTCCACTCGGGGTCAGCCCCAGCATTTT.

The chain employs TRBV5-1 and TRBJ1-4; 9 positions agree with TRBD1. The CDR3 length is 17 residues. CDR1 and CDR2 from the germline V gene are SGHRS and YFSETQ. With V trimmed by 4 bases and J by 8 bases, 15 bases remained unmatched. This CDR3 reads CASSQVRLQGAREKLFF. Written as DNA, the CDR3 is TGCGCCAGCAGCCAAGTCCGATTACAGGGGGCGAGGGAAAAACTGTTTTTT.

CDR3 in DNA: TGTGCCAGCAGGAATGGCCACTCCTACGAGCAGTACTTC. It codes for CASRNGHSYEQYF. This chain joins TRBV27 and TRBJ2-7, with no clear D. The germline gives CDR1 MNHEY, CDR2 SMNVEV (reference sequence). V shed 6 bases and J shed 0 bases, with 9 bases lying between them. The CDR3 sequence is 13 residues long.

This chain joins TRBV7-9 and TRBJ1-1; D is uncertain. The CDR3 consists of 14 residues. Trimming left V 0 bases short and J 7 bases short, with 12 bases between. The germline V gene has CDR1 SEHNR and CDR2 FQNEAQ (reference sequence). The CDR3 nucleotides read TGTGCCAGCAGCTTAGCGGCATTCGAGGGTGAAGCTTTCTTT. Encoded protein: CASSLAAFEGEAFF. Full variable domain (outside the CDR3, taken from reference TRBV7-9 and TRBJ1-1): DTGVSQNPRHKITKRGQNVTFRCDPISEHNRLYWYRQTLGQGPEFLTYFQNEAQLEKSRLLSDRFSAERPKGSFSTLEIQRTEQGDSAMYLCASSLAAFEGEAFFGQGTRLTVV.

This chain connects TRBV28 to TRBJ1-2; 7 nucleotides line up with TRBD1. The CDR3 runs 16 residues. Germline CDR1 reads MDHEN; CDR2 reads SYDVKM. After removal of 5 bases from V and 2 bases from J, the junction contained 11 bases not matched to a gene. The CDR3 DNA reads TGTGCCAGCAGTCAGGCCGCCGGGACAGCCAACTATGGCTACACCTTC. This translates into CASSQAAGTANYGYTF.

The sample holds a few counts of this clone. This chain links TRBV2 with TRBJ1-5; 10 bases agree with TRBD1. The CDR3 totals 15 residues. Germline-derived CDR1 and CDR2 are SNHLY and FYNNEI. V dropped 6 bases and J dropped 4; count of bases not matched to a gene: 6. DNA for the CDR3: TGTGCCAGCAGAGAGGACAGGGGGACGAATCAGCCCCAGCATTTT. It codes for CASREDRGTNQPQHF.

The chain has TRBV11-2 and TRBJ1-1, with D perhaps matching TRBD1 (6 bases). CDR3 length: 16 residues. The V gene's germline CDR1 is SGHAT and CDR2 FQNNGV. Trimming left V 1 base short and J 4 bases short, with 16 bases between. CDR3 region: CASSLVGGAGTTEAFF. The CDR3 DNA is TGTGCCAGCAGCTTAGTGGGGGGGGCCGGCACCACTGAAGCTTTCTTT.

V is TRBV6-5 and J is TRBJ1-5, with D possibly matching TRBD1 (6 bases). V lost 4 bases, J lost 0 bases, and 7 bases lay in between. CDR3 length: 14 amino acids. In germline, CDR1 is MNHEY, CDR2 SVGAGI. The CDR3 DNA is TGTGCCAGCAGTTTCAGGGGTAGCAATCAGCCCCAGCATTTT. This translates into CASSFRGSNQPQHF.

This clone has a handful of counts. This chain links TRBV7-8 with TRBJ2-7; TRBD2 is a possible D gene (7 bases). This CDR3 has 16 residues. Germline V gene data show CDR1 as SGHVS and CDR2 as FQNEAQ. Trimming took off 5 bases at V and 7 bases at J, with 24 bases between the two ends. The CDR3 sequence is CASSRGGEGRTGEQYF. The CDR3 DNA sequence: TGTGCCAGCAGCCGAGGGGGGGAGGGAAGAACGGGAGAGCAGTACTTC.

The rearrangement uses TRBV9 and TRBJ2-1; TRBD1 matches at 8 bases. The junction had 5 bases not matched to a gene; V was cut back by 4 bases and J by 5 bases. The CDR3 is made up of 14 amino acids. The germline V gene encodes CDR1 SGDLS and CDR2 YYNGEE. CDR3 residues: CASSLPDRDNEQFF. In DNA, the CDR3 is TGTGCCAGCAGCCTACCGGACAGGGACAATGAGCAGTTCTTC. Complete variable domain (other parts from reference TRBV9 and TRBJ2-1): DSGVTQTPKHLITATGQRVTLRCSPRSGDLSVYWYQQSLDQGLQFLIQYYNGEERAKGNILERFSAQQFPDLHSELNLSSLELGDSALYFCASSLPDRDNEQFFGPGTRLTVL.

The chain employs TRBV7-9 and TRBJ1-1; no reliable D call. V lost 5 bases, J lost 7 bases, and 14 bases lay in between. CDR3 size: 13 residues. The germline V gene encodes CDR1 SEHNR and CDR2 FQNEAQ (reference sequence). CDR3 DNA: TGTGCCAGCAGCCCAGAGGGTCTCCGTGAAGCTTTCTTT. Translated, it gives CASSPEGLREAFF.

This chain joins TRBV6-5 and TRBJ2-7; 9 positions match TRBD2. The CDR3 has 13 amino acids. CDR1 MNHEY and CDR2 SVGAGI come from the germline V gene. The junction had 9 bases not matched to a gene; V was cut back by 10 bases and J by 5 bases. This chain's CDR3 is CAIYSGRRNEQYF. CDR3 in DNA: TGTGCCATATATAGCGGGAGACGGAACGAGCAGTACTTC.